Detailed here is one T cell receptor beta chain. The V gene lost 1 base and the J gene lost 0 bases, with 17 bases spanning the gap. The germline V gene encodes CDR1 SGHRS and CDR2 YFSETQ. The CDR3 is 19 residues long. The sample originates from a study of T cells in Graves' hyperthyroidism and ophthalmopathy. The overall study: Once the initial diagnosis was made, peripheral blood was obtained before any treatment.

Newly diagnosed hyperthyroidism patients aged 18 to 65 years had disease lasting under 2 months. Isolation of PBMCs was performed on around 9.4 ml fresh peripheral blood. RNA transcripts were the template for amplifying TCR beta CDR3 regions. HTBI primers were employed in a first-round RT-PCR of the TCR CDR3. TCRdb ran MiXCR on the multiplex PCR reads and lists one entry per CDR3 protein. The sample lists about 560,000 distinct CDR3 sequences, 16% occurring once. The sequence was obtained from a woman aged 18-35 years with Graves' hyperthyroidism. The gene calls are TRBV5-1 and TRBJ2-6; weak D call: TRBD1 (6 bases). The sequencing input was blood. The CDR3 reads CASSLWRQGLTSGANVLTF. Here the CDR3 DNA reads TGCGCCAGCAGCTTGTGGAGGCAGGGGCTTACCTCTGGGGCCAACGTCCTGACTTTC.